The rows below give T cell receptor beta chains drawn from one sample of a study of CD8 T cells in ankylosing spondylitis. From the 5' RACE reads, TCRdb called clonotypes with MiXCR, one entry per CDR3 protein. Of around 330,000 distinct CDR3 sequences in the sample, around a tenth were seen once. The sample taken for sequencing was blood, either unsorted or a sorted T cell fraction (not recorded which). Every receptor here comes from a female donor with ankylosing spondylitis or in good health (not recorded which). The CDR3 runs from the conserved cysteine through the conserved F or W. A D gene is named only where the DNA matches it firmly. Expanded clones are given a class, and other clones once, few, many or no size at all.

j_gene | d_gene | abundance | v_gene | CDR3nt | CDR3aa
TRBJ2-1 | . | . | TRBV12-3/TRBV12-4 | TGTGCCAGCAGTTTCCGGGACGAATACAATGAGCAGTTCTTC | CASSFRDEYNEQFF
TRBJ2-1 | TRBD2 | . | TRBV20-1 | TGCTGTGCTAGAGATCTTGCGGGAGTTGGCTACAATGAGCAGTTCTTC | CCARDLAGVGYNEQFF
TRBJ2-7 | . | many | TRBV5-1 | TGCGCCAGCAGCCTTTTAGAATCCACCTACGAGCAGTACTTC | CASSLLESTYEQYF
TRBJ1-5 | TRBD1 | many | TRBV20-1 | TGCAGTGCTAGATCGGGACAGGGCGAACAGCCCCAGCATTTT | CSARSGQGEQPQHF
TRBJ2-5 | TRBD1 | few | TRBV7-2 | TGTGCCAGCACGAACAGGGGTCAAGAGACCCAGTACTTC | CASTNRGQETQYF
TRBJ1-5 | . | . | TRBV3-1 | TGTGCCAGCAGAGACTCGGGTGGCAATCAGCCCCAGCATTTT | CASRDSGGNQPQHF
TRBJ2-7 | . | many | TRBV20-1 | TGCAGTGCCAGTACAATCTACGAGCAGTACTTC | CSASTIYEQYF
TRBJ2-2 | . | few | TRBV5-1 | TGCGCCAGCAGCTTTTCCGACAAGCTGTTTTTT | CASSFSDKLFF
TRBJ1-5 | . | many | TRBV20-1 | TGCAGTGCTACGACAGGTTGGGGCAATCAGCCCCAGCATTTT | CSATTGWGNQPQHF
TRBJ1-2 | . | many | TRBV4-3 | TGCGCCAGCAGCCAAGACCCCTCGGCTGGGATTTCTGGCTACACCTTC | CASSQDPSAGISGYTF
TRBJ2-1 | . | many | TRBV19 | TGTGCCAGTAGTCAAAGGGGGGGAACCTACAATGAGCAGTTCTTC | CASSQRGGTYNEQFF
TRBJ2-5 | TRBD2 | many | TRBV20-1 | TGCAGTGCTAGAGACCCCAGCGGGAGGGAGACCCAGTACTTC | CSARDPSGRETQYF
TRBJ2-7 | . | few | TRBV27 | TGTGCCAGCGGTCCAAACGGGTATTCCTACGAGCAGTACTTC | CASGPNGYSYEQYF
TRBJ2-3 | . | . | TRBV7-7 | TGTGCTAGCAGCTTAGACACTTCAGATACGCAGTATTTT | CASSLDTSDTQYF